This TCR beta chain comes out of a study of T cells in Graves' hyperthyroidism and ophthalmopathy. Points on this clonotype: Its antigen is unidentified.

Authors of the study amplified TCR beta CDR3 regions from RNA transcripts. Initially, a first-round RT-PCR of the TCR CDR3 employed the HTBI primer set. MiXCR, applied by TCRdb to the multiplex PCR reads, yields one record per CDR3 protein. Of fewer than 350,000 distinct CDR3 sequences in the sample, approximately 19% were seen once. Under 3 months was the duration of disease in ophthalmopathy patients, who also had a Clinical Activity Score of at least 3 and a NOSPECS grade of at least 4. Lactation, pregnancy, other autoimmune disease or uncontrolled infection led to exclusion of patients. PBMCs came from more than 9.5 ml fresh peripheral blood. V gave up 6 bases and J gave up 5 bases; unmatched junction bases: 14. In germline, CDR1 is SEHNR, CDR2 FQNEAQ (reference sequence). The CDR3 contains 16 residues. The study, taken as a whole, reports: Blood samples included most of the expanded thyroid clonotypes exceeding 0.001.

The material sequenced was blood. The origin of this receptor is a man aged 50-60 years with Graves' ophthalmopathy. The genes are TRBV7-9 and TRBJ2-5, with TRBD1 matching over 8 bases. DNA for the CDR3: TGTGCCAGCAGATTGGGGACAGGAGTCGGGGGCGAGACCCAGTACTTC. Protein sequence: CASRLGTGVGGETQYF.